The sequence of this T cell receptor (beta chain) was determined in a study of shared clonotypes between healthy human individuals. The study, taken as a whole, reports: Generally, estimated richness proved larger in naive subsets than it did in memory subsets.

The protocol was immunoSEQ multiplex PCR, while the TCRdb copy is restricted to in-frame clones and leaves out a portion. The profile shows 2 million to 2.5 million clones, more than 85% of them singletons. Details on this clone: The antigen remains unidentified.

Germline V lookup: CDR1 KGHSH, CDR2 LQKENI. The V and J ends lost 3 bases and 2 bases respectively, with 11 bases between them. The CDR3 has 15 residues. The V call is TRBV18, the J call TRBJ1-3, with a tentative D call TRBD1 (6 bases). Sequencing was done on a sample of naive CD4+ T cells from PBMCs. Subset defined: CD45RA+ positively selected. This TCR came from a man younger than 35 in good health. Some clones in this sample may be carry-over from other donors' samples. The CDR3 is CASSPAQGPGNTIYF. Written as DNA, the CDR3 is TGTGCCAGCTCACCCGCACAGGGACCTGGAAACACCATATATTTT.